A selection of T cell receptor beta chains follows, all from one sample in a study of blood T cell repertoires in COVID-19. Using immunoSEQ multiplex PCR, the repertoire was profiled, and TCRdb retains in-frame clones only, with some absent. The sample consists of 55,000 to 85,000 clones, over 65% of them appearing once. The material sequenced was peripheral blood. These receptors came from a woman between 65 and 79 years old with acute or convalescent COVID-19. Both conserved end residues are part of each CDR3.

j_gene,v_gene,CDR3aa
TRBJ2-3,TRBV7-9,CASSRLAGGPTDTQYF
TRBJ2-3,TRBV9,CASSVGEGTAGDRADTQYF
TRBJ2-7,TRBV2,CASSDDRVGEQYF
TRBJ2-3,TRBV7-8,CASSAVVGLGPDTQYF
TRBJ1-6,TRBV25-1,CASSGTGVNSPLHF
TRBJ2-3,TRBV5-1,CASSTGQWADTQYF
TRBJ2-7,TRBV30,CAWSPLAGASYEQYF
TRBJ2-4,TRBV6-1,CASSERGVNIQYF
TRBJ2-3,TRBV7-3,CASSLTGTGGPADTQYF
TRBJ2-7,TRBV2,CASRYTSTGLTYEQYF
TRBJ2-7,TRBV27,CASSRVWTDYEQYF
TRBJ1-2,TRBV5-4,CASSLRSGGAYGYTF
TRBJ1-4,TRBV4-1,CASSQKRDRSHSTNEKLFF
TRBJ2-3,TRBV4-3,CASSQVGASTDTQYF
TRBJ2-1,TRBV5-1,CASSLLQGANYEQFF
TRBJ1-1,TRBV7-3,CASSPWGGGTNTEAFF
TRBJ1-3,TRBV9,CASSPRGRGTGLDSVGNTIYF
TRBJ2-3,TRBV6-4,CASRKGTSGESDTQYF
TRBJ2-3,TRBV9,CASSPRLVADTQYF
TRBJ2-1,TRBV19,CASSMLTSGSLEQFF
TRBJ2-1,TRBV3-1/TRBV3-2,CASSQDSGGGPYNEQFF
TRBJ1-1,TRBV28,CASSQQTVSTEAFF
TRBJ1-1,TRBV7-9,CASSLTANTEAFF